Listed here is a single T cell receptor (beta chain). Its target is unknown. The data derive from a study of vaccination and CD4 T cells after COVID-19. Cultured CD4+ T cells had their DNA profiled by the Oncomine TCR Beta short-read assay. One entry per CDR3 protein results from TCRdb running MiXCR on the PCR reads. The sample lists 3,500 to 4,500 distinct CDR3 sequences; 20% to 25% were seen once. The trim removed 7 bases at V and 9 bases at J, leaving 10 bases unmatched. The CDR3 has 14 residues. Germline CDR1 and CDR2: MNHNS and SASEGT. The treatment here: 10-day PBMC culture with coronavirus spike peptide pools or control peptides (ViraFEST assay).

Sequenced here: CD4+ T cells from blood, cultured in vitro, sampled after SARS-CoV-2 vaccination. The clonotype originates from a human donor who had recovered from COVID-19. V is TRBV6-1 and J is TRBJ2-1, with 9 nucleotides matching TRBD2. The CDR3 nucleotides are TGTGCCAGCACCAAACTAGCGGGTGGCCCTGAGCAGTTCTTC. It codes for CASTKLAGGPEQFF.